The 11 T cell receptor beta chains below all came from one sample that was sequenced in a study of T cell responses to AZD1222 COVID-19 vaccine. Sequencing was performed with immunoSEQ multiplex PCR; in TCRdb, only in-frame clones are kept and a portion is missing. This sample has approximately 300,000 clones, with about 94% found just once. Sequences were derived from peripheral blood, sampled 28 days after the second AZD1222 dose. The receptors were sampled from an adult who received the AZD1222 COVID-19 vaccine.

The chain couples TRBV19 to TRBJ2-7, with no clear D. The CDR3 has 13 amino acids. The ends were cut back, 7 bases at V and 5 bases at J, with 15 bases in the middle. The germline V gene encodes CDR1 LNHDA and CDR2 SQIVND (reference sequence). In DNA form, the CDR3 reads TGTGCCAGTACTCCCGGATCCCTGGACGAGCAGTACTTC. Translating it yields CASTPGSLDEQYF.

This rearrangement joins TRBV5-6 to TRBJ1-5; 8 bases are a match to TRBD1. Germline CDR1 is SGHDT and CDR2 is YYEEEE. Trimming took 3 bases from V and 8 from J; bases not matched to a gene: 13. There are 16 residues in the CDR3. CDR3 amino acids: CASSSGDRSGSKPQHF. Here the CDR3 DNA reads TGTGCCAGCAGCTCGGGGGACAGGTCTGGATCAAAGCCCCAGCATTTT.

This clone has a single count. The chain carries TRBV28 and TRBJ1-6; a weak D match, TRBD1 (5 bases). V lost 4 bases, J lost 10 bases, and 17 bases lay in between. The CDR3 contains 15 residues. Germline CDR1 MDHEN, CDR2 SYDVKM. The DNA for the CDR3 is TGTGCCAGCAGTTGGAGGGGCGTTGAACGGTCACCCCTCCACTTT. This gives the protein CASSWRGVERSPLHF.

The chain links TRBV6-6 to TRBJ1-6; D is unresolved. Per the germline V gene, CDR1 is MNHNY and CDR2 is SVGAGI (reference sequence). CDR3 length equals 14 residues. Between the trimmed V and J ends, which lost 9 bases and 6 bases, there was a span of 15 bases. In DNA form, the CDR3 reads TGTGCCAGTCATACTACGGCAGTTAATTCACCCCTCCACTTT. It translates to CASHTTAVNSPLHF.

This clone was recorded once. The chain uses TRBV10-3 and TRBJ1-3, with D maybe TRBD1 (5 bases). The CDR3 spans 13 residues. The germline gives CDR1 ENHRY, CDR2 SYGVKD. Between the trimmed V and J ends, which lost 8 bases and 7 bases, there was a span of 15 bases. The CDR3 here is CAISPGRSNTIYF. DNA of the CDR3: TGTGCCATCTCCCCAGGGAGGTCGAACACCATATATTTT.

This rearrangement joins TRBV27 to TRBJ1-2, with D possibly matching TRBD1 (6 bases). V lost 1 base to trimming and J lost 7 bases, with 10 bases between them. Germline values: CDR1 MNHEY, CDR2 SMNVEV (reference sequence). CDR3 length: 13 amino acids. CDR3 in amino acids: CASSLWAGAGYTF. The CDR3 coding sequence is TGTGCCAGCAGTTTATGGGCAGGGGCTGGCTACACCTTC.

The CDR3 sequence is CASSFYPDDGYTF. In nucleotides, the CDR3 is TGTGCCAGCAGTTTCTACCCGGACGATGGCTACACCTTC. The V call is TRBV12-3 or TRBV12-4, the J call TRBJ1-2; D unclear. The ends were cut back, 3 bases at V and 6 bases at J, with 11 bases in the middle. This CDR3 is 13 amino acids long.

The chain uses TRBV6-4 and TRBJ2-1; 11 positions agree with TRBD2. The germline V gene has CDR1 MRHNA and CDR2 SNTAGT. The CDR3 is 16 residues long. Trimming removed 4 bases from V and 9 bases from J; junction bases left unmatched: 11. CDR3 residues: CASSAQLAGARSEQFF. Here the CDR3 DNA reads TGTGCCAGCAGTGCCCAACTAGCGGGAGCCAGAAGTGAGCAGTTCTTC.

The chain couples TRBV4-1 to TRBJ1-6; D not certain. The V gene's germline CDR1 is MGHRA and CDR2 YSYEKL. CDR3 length equals 14 residues. Trimming shortened V by 2 bases and J by 7 bases, and 9 bases separated the two germline ends. The CDR3 DNA sequence: TGCGCCAGCAGCCAATTCGGGAAAAATTCACCCCTCCACTTT. This encodes CASSQFGKNSPLHF.

V is TRBV28 and J is TRBJ1-6; D is unclear. Germline-derived CDR1 and CDR2 are MDHEN and SYDVKM. The length of the CDR3 is 13 residues. V dropped 4 bases and J dropped 6 bases, with 7 bases sitting between them. CDR3 residues: CASSYNPNSPLHF. CDR3 in DNA: TGTGCCAGCAGTTACAACCCTAATTCACCCCTCCACTTT.

The V call is TRBV5-6, the J call TRBJ2-7, with D unclear. V dropped 0 bases and J dropped 5 bases, with 9 bases sitting between them. Per the germline V gene, CDR1 is SGHDT and CDR2 is YYEEEE. This CDR3 has 13 amino acids. In DNA, the CDR3 is TGTGCCAGCAGCTTGGACAACTGGGACGAGCAGTACTTC. It translates to CASSLDNWDEQYF. The full variable domain, rest sourced from reference TRBV5-6 and TRBJ2-7, is DAGVTQSPTHLIKTRGQQVTLRCSPKSGHDTVSWYQQALGQGPQFIFQYYEEEERQRGNFPDRFSGHQFPNYSSELNVNALLLGDSALYLCASSLDNWDEQYFGPGTRLTVT.